This T cell receptor (beta chain) was sequenced for a study of response to subunit inactivated influenza vaccine. TCRdb passed the RT-PCR reads through MiXCR, listing each CDR3 protein once. The sample has about 570,000 distinct CDR3 sequences, roughly 10% seen once. J gave up 4 bases and V 0 bases, and 6 bases lay outside the gene matches. Germline V gene sequence: CDR1 DFQATT, CDR2 SNEGSKA (reference sequence). CDR3 length equals 15 residues. This clonotype has just a few counts. This clonotype was sampled from a man aged 50 or older who received an inactivated influenza vaccine. Material: PBMCs from blood, obtained on the day of vaccination. This rearrangement joins TRBV20-1 to TRBJ2-1, with TRBD2 identical over 7 bases. The DNA of the CDR3 is TGCAGTGCTAGAGATCGGAGCGGGGTTTACAATGAGCAGTTCTTC. Translating it yields CSARDRSGVYNEQFF.